This TCR beta chain was documented in a study of post-analysis software for immune sequencing data. Study-level findings and limits: A few TRBV segments occurring more often in patients than controls included TRBV5-6, TRBV5-1 and TRBV20-1.

Every TCR beta cDNA library bore unique molecular identifiers. TCRdb re-called the PCR reads with MiXCR, one entry per CDR3 protein. This table holds 650,000 to 850,000 distinct CDR3 sequences, approximately 44% found once. This CDR3 is 14 amino acids long. With 5 bases clipped from V and 4 bases from J, the junction kept 6 bases outside the gene matches. CDR1 and CDR2 (germline): SGHVS, FNYEAQ. Concerning this clonotype: Its antigen is not known.

This sequence joins TRBV7-6 and TRBJ1-2; 8 bases agree with TRBD1. The sequence was collected from a girl aged 5 to 17 with multiple sclerosis. Sequencing was carried out using blood. CDR3 coding DNA: TGTGCCAGCAGCCCATTGGGACAGGCCTATGGCTACACCTTC. Translation gives CASSPLGQAYGYTF.